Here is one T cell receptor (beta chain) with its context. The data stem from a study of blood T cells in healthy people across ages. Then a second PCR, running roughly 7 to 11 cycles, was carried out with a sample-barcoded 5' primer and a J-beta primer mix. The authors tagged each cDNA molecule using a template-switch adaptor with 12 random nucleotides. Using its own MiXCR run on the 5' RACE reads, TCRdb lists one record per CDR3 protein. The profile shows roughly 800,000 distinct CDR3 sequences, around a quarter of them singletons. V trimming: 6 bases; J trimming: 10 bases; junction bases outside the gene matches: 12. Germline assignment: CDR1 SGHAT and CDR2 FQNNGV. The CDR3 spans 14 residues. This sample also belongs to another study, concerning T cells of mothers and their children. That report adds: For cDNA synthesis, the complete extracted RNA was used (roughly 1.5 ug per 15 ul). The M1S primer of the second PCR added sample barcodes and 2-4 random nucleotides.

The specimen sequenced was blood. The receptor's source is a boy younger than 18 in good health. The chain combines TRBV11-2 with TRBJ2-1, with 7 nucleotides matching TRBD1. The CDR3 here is CASRRRGLSLEQFF. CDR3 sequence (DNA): TGTGCCAGCAGACGTAGGGGGCTCTCCCTGGAGCAGTTCTTC.